This paragraph covers one T cell receptor beta chain sequence. After removal of 5 bases from V and 8 bases from J, the junction contained 14 bases not matched to a gene. CDR3 length: 16 residues. The germline CDR1 and CDR2 sequences are SGHAT and FQNNGV. Self-reported history from a screening survey and questionnaire set each donor's cohort. Exposed participants encountered a COVID-19 case during the 2 weeks preceding study entry. This sample is drawn from a study of blood T cell repertoires in COVID-19. Data came from immunoSEQ multiplex PCR; TCRdb stores just in-frame clones and leaves some out. The sample contains about 250,000 clones, 80% to 85% of which appear only once.

The chain is built from TRBV11-2 and TRBJ1-2, with TRBD1 matching 10 bases. The sequence came from a man in his forties who had been exposed to COVID-19. Material for sequencing was PBMCs or T cells enriched from blood (not recorded which). CDR3 residues: CASSHTPDRGRRGYTF. For the CDR3, the DNA is TGTGCCAGCAGCCATACACCAGACAGGGGGCGAAGGGGCTACACCTTC. The full variable domain, completed using reference TRBV11-2 and TRBJ1-2, is EAGVAQSPRYKIIEKRQSVAFWCNPISGHATLYWYQQILGQGPKLLIQFQNNGVVDDSQLPKDRFSAERLKGVDSTLKIQPAKLEDSAVYLCASSHTPDRGRRGYTFGSGTRLTVV.